The 15 T cell receptor beta chains below were found in one sample sequenced in a study of blood T cells in healthy people across ages. Together with a sample-barcoded 5' primer, a J-beta primer mix was included in a second PCR lasting about 6 to 12 cycles. Via MiXCR, TCRdb re-called the 5' RACE reads, giving one row per CDR3 protein. The table lists hundreds of thousands of distinct CDR3 sequences, approximately 30% of them singletons. The sequenced material came from blood. The receptors were gathered from an elderly woman in good health.

About this clonotype: A read error may be the cause here, since a much bigger clone is one base away. The V gene is TRBV10-3, the J gene TRBJ1-1; D not certain. Germline CDR1 reads ENHRY; CDR2 reads SYGVKD. CDR3 size: 12 residues. The CDR3 is CTISAQNTEAFF. The CDR3 nucleotides read TGTACCATCAGTGCTCAGAACACTGAAGCTTTCTTT.

This clonotype was recorded at least ten times. The rearrangement links TRBV7-3 to TRBJ2-3; D might be TRBD2 (6 bases). V lost 0 bases and J 2 bases, leaving 9 bases between the germline ends. CDR1 SGHTA and CDR2 FQGTGA come from the germline V gene. The CDR3 covers 15 residues. The chain's CDR3 is CASSLTGLYTDTQYF. CDR3 bases: TGTGCCAGCAGCTTAACGGGACTGTACACAGATACGCAGTATTTT.

This clonotype came up a few times. This chain joins TRBV6-1 and TRBJ2-1; D gene ambiguous. Germline V lookup: CDR1 MNHNS, CDR2 SASEGT. Trimming stripped 6 bases from V and 0 bases from J, with 9 bases between. This CDR3 spans 14 amino acids. The DNA for the CDR3 is TGTGCCAGCAGGGATTATATCTCCTACAATGAGCAGTTCTTC. This codes for CASRDYISYNEQFF.

This clonotype was observed at least ten times. CDR3 sequence (DNA): TGCGCCAGCAGCAGTACCCAACCGGGCCTACAAGGATATACGCAGTATTTT. Translation gives CASSSTQPGLQGYTQYF. J is TRBJ2-3 and V is TRBV5-1; D gene unclear. The V end was cut by 4 bases, the J end by 7 bases, with 25 bases between. Germline CDR1 is SGHRS and CDR2 is YFSETQ. This CDR3 comprises 17 residues. The entire variable domain, with the rest obtained from reference TRBV5-1 and TRBJ2-3, is as follows: KAGVTQTPRYLIKTRGQQVTLSCSPISGHRSVSWYQQTPGQGLQFLFEYFSETQRNKGNFPGRFSGRQFSNSRSEMNVSTLELGDSALYLCASSSTQPGLQGYTQYFGPGTRLTVL.

This clonotype was seen many times. The genes are TRBV28 and TRBJ2-7, with TRBD1 matching over 8 bases. In germline, CDR1 is MDHEN, CDR2 SYDVKM. The CDR3 consists of 16 residues. V dropped 6 bases and J dropped 2; count of bases not matched to a gene: 12. CDR3 amino acids: CASSLTGTGGTYEQYF. The CDR3, as DNA: TGTGCCAGCAGCTTAACCGGGACAGGAGGTACCTACGAGCAGTACTTC.

The chain has TRBV10-3 and TRBJ1-2, with 8 bases matching TRBD1. The CDR3 has 16 amino acids. J was trimmed by 4 bases and V by 0 bases; bases with no gene match: 7. Germline lookup yields CDR1 ENHRY and CDR2 SYGVKD. The CDR3 DNA sequence: TGTGCCATCAGTGAGTCGACCAGCGGGACAGGCTATGGCTACACCTTC. Translated, it gives CAISESTSGTGYGYTF.

This clonotype appeared a single time. Since a much larger clone is just one base distant, this may be a read error. The chain combines TRBV7-2 with TRBJ1-1, with a tentative D call TRBD1 (6 bases). Germline V gene sequence: CDR1 SGHTA, CDR2 FQGNSA. The CDR3 extends over 15 amino acids. The CDR3 spells CASSLSLYRVAEASF. The CDR3 bases are TGTGCCAGCAGCTTAAGTCTCTACAGGGTTGCTGAAGCTTCCTTT.

This clonotype appeared many times. The chain couples TRBV6-6 to TRBJ1-5; TRBD1 agrees at 8 bases. The CDR3 runs to 15 residues. The germline V gene has CDR1 MNHNY and CDR2 SVGAGI (reference sequence). The V gene end was trimmed by 2 bases and the J gene end by 2 bases; junction bases not matched to a gene: 2. The CDR3 region is CASSYGQGGNQPQHF. CDR3 sequence (DNA): TGTGCCAGCAGTTACGGACAGGGAGGCAATCAGCCCCAGCATTTT.

This clonotype was counted at least ten times. The chain has TRBV7-2 and TRBJ1-2; perhaps TRBD1 as D (6 bases). This CDR3 has 14 amino acids. Germline V gene data show CDR1 as SGHTA and CDR2 as FQGNSA. The germline V and J ends were trimmed by 0 bases and 5 bases, with 10 bases remaining between them. CDR3 residues: CASSLAKTGYGYTF. The CDR3 DNA reads as TGTGCCAGCAGCTTAGCGAAAACAGGGTATGGCTACACCTTC. Filled out from reference TRBV7-2 and TRBJ1-2, the complete variable domain reads GAGVSQSPSNKVTEKGKDVELRCDPISGHTALYWYRQSLGQGLEFLIYFQGNSAPDKSGLPSDRFSAERTGGSVSTLTIQRTQQEDSAVYLCASSLAKTGYGYTFGSGTRLTVV.

The chain has TRBV11-2 and TRBJ1-2; D unresolved. V was cut by 5 bases and J by 3 bases, with 16 bases left in between. Germline CDR1 reads SGHAT; CDR2 reads FQNNGV. This CDR3 spans 15 amino acids. In nucleotides, the CDR3 is TGTGCCAGCAGCCCTGCGGACCAAGTTTACTATGGCTACACCTTC. The encoded protein is CASSPADQVYYGYTF.

As concerns this clonotype: A single base separates this from a much larger clone, so it may be a read error. The conserved closing phenylalanine or tryptophan is absent in this CDR3, likely reflecting a read error. V and J are TRBV30 and TRBJ1-5; D might be TRBD1 (6 bases). CDR3 length: 13 residues. Trimming took 2 bases from V and 7 from J, leaving 12 bases between them. The germline CDR1 and CDR2 sequences are GTSNPN and SVGIG (reference sequence). CDR3 in DNA: TGTGCCTGGAGTACAGGGATGGGCCAGCCCCAGCATTGT. Its translation is CAWSTGMGQPQHC.

The chain carries TRBV5-1 and TRBJ2-7, with 8 bases fitting TRBD1. Germline CDR1 reads SGHRS; CDR2 reads YFSETQ. CDR3 length: 15 residues. The V gene end was trimmed by 0 bases and the J gene end by 9 bases; junction bases not matched to a gene: 11. The CDR3 sequence: CASSLADGQGSSQYF. CDR3 coding DNA: TGCGCCAGCAGCTTGGCCGACGGACAGGGCAGTTCGCAGTACTTC.

The rearrangement uses TRBV2 and TRBJ2-2; D remains ambiguous. The CDR3 is made up of 16 amino acids. V was cut by 5 bases and J by 0 bases, with 13 bases left in between. Germline V gene sequence: CDR1 SNHLY, CDR2 FYNNEI. As DNA, the CDR3 is TGTGCCAGCAGTTCAGGAGTCCCCTCGAACACCGGGGAGCTGTTTTTT. Its translation is CASSSGVPSNTGELFF.

In regard to this clonotype: A read error may produce the germline difference seen at one junction end. The V call is TRBV12-3 or TRBV12-4, the J call TRBJ2-3; tentative D call: TRBD1 (5 bases). The CDR3 has 17 residues. The CDR3 sequence: CASRRKASRVSTDAQYF. Here the CDR3 DNA reads TGTGCCAGCAGACGGAAGGCAAGCAGGGTTAGCACAGATGCGCAGTATTTT.

This clonotype occurred many times. This chain links TRBV4-3 with TRBJ1-4; 9 positions match TRBD1. V was clipped by 5 bases and J by 7 bases; unmatched bases: 8. This CDR3 spans 15 amino acids. Germline V gene lookup returns CDR1 LGHNA and CDR2 YSLEER. The CDR3 protein is CASSSTGTGFEKLFF. CDR3 nucleotide sequence: TGCGCCAGCAGCTCGACCGGGACAGGGTTTGAAAAACTGTTTTTT.